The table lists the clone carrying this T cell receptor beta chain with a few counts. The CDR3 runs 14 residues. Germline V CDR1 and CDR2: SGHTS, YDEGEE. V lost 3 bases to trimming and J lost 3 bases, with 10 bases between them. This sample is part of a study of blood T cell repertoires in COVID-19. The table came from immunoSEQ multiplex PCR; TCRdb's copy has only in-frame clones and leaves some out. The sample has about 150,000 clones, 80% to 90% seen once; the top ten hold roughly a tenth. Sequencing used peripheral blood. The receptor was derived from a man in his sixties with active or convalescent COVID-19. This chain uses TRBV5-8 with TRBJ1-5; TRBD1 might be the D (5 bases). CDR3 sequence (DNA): TGTGCCAGCAGCTGGGACTACGCCAATCAGCCCCAGCATTTT. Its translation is CASSWDYANQPQHF.